This TCR beta chain was obtained from a study of cytomegalovirus exposure and HLA in healthy donors. Trimming removed 0 bases at V and 3 bases at J, with 5 bases between. The germline V gene encodes CDR1 LNHDA and CDR2 SQIVND (reference sequence). The CDR3 totals 13 residues. Note on this clone: Its antigen is undetermined.

General study findings and limits: An analysis done earlier found most TCR beta V segments productive about 87% or about 30% of the time.

A multiplex PCR was run with 60 Vbeta primers and 13 Jbeta primers. Data came from immunoSEQ multiplex PCR; TCRdb stores just in-frame clones and leaves some out. Of approximately 100,000 clones detected, 79% appear once; the ten largest clones hold about 4%. The sample was PBMCs. The TCR was taken from a man aged 45-65 years in good health and CMV-seropositive. The V gene is TRBV19, the J gene TRBJ1-1; no definite D call. The CDR3 nucleotides are TGTGCCAGTAGTATAGATCGTCACACTGAAGCTTTCTTT. Its protein is CASSIDRHTEAFF.